One sample yielded the 21 T cell receptor beta chains listed below, sequenced in a study of metastatic and nonmetastatic thyroid tumors. There were no patients who had received any treatment before thyroid surgery. TCRdb re-clonotyped the PCR reads through MiXCR. This table holds some 15,000 clones, over 25% found once. Input material: tumor tissue. The receptor source for this set is a female donor with papillary thyroid cancer or a benign thyroid nodule (not recorded which). Some clones in this sample may be carry-over from other donors' samples.

This clone has ten or more counts. The chain links TRBV3-1 to TRBJ2-5, with a possible D match to TRBD1 (6 bases). The CDR3 spans 16 residues. V dropped 2 bases and J dropped 1 base, with 14 bases sitting between them. Germline V CDR1 and CDR2: LGHDT, YNNKEL (reference sequence). Here the CDR3 reads CASSQSDRVSQETQYF. The CDR3 nucleotides read TGTGCCAGCAGCCAATCGGACAGAGTGTCCCAAGAGACCCAGTACTTC.

The chain combines TRBV28 with TRBJ1-2; D is uncertain. The V end was cut by 3 bases, the J end by 4 bases, with 12 bases between. Germline V gene lookup returns CDR1 MDHEN and CDR2 SYDVKM. CDR3 size: 14 residues. The CDR3 region is CASSLEPRGYGYTF. CDR3 nucleotide sequence: TGTGCCAGCAGTTTGGAACCCCGGGGCTATGGCTACACCTTC.

This clone is a singleton in its sample. This chain links TRBV20-1 with TRBJ1-6; 9 positions agree with TRBD1. There are 15 residues in the CDR3. Per the germline V gene, CDR1 is DFQATT and CDR2 is SNEGSKA (reference sequence). The ends lost 0 bases at V and 6 bases at J; junction bases unmatched: 3. The CDR3 region has the DNA TGCAGTGCTAGAGAAGTGGGACAGGGTAATTCACCCCTCCACTTT. Translating it yields CSAREVGQGNSPLHF.

This chain connects TRBV7-6 to TRBJ2-7, with D tentatively TRBD1 (5 bases). V dropped 1 base and J dropped 6 bases, with 10 bases sitting between them. From germline, CDR1 is SGHVS and CDR2 FNYEAQ. The CDR3 loop spans 13 amino acids. CDR3 coding DNA: TGTGCCAGCAGCTTAGAACCTAGGGGCGAGCAGTACTTC. The encoded protein is CASSLEPRGEQYF.

This clone has only a few counts. The CDR3: CASSETGLRGEQYV. Here the CDR3 DNA reads TGTGCCAGCAGTGAAACGGGGCTGAGGGGCGAGCAGTACGTC. The chain links TRBV6-1 to TRBJ2-7; the D call may be TRBD1 or TRBD2 (5 bases each). CDR3 length equals 14 residues. Germline CDR1 reads MNHNS; CDR2 reads SASEGT. Trimming shortened V by 2 bases and J by 6 bases, and 14 bases separated the two germline ends.

The chain couples TRBV7-8 to TRBJ2-1; no definite D call. The germline gives CDR1 SGHVS, CDR2 FQNEAQ. The CDR3 contains 13 residues. Trimming stripped 1 base from V and 4 bases from J, with 5 bases between. CDR3: CASSLGDYNEQFF. DNA for the CDR3: TGTGCCAGCAGCTTAGGGGATTACAATGAGCAGTTCTTC.

This clone was observed at least ten times. The chain recombines TRBV12-3 or TRBV12-4 with TRBJ2-7; D is unresolved. Trimming stripped 5 bases from V and 1 base from J, with 3 bases between. CDR3 size: 11 residues. The CDR3 reads CASSPSYEQYF. The CDR3 DNA reads as TGTGCCAGCAGTCCTTCCTACGAGCAGTACTTC.

This clone was seen at least ten times. The rearrangement links TRBV6-2 or TRBV6-3 to TRBJ2-5, with D unresolved. Per the germline V gene, CDR1 is MNHEY and CDR2 is SVGEGT. The CDR3 totals 12 residues. V was trimmed by 2 bases and J by 6 bases, leaving 7 bases between them. CDR3 sequence: CASSYVQQTQYF. The CDR3 bases are TGTGCCAGCAGTTACGTACAGCAGACCCAGTACTTC.

The chain combines TRBV2 with TRBJ2-3; 11 bases align to TRBD2. The CDR3 has 14 amino acids. In germline, CDR1 is SNHLY, CDR2 FYNNEI. With V trimmed by 10 bases and J by 4 bases, 7 bases remained unmatched. The CDR3: CATGTSGFSDTQYF. The CDR3 nucleotides read TGTGCCACAGGGACTAGCGGTTTTTCAGATACGCAGTATTTT.

This clone has a handful of counts. The CDR3 bases are TGTGCCACCGGGACAGGGGGCAACTATGGCTACACCTTC. Residues: CATGTGGNYGYTF. This chain joins TRBV6-1 and TRBJ1-2; 12 nucleotides line up with TRBD1. The CDR3 loop spans 13 amino acids. The V gene's germline CDR1 is MNHNS and CDR2 SASEGT. The J segment lost 2 bases and the V segment lost 10 bases, leaving 2 bases of the junction unmatched.

This clone was recorded at least ten times. This chain's CDR3 is CASSPTGTVTDTQYF. CDR3 nucleotide sequence: TGCGCCAGCAGCCCAACCGGGACAGTCACAGATACGCAGTATTTT. The J gene is TRBJ2-3, the V gene TRBV4-1; 7 bases match TRBD1. V lost 4 bases and J lost 2; bases outside the gene matches: 6. CDR3 length: 15 residues. CDR1 is MGHRA, CDR2 YSYEKL, per germline.

The chain recombines TRBV3-1 with TRBJ1-3; D is perhaps TRBD1 (5 bases). V lost 1 base and J 2 bases, leaving 15 bases between the germline ends. The CDR3 totals 17 residues. Germline loops: CDR1 LGHDT, CDR2 YNNKEL (reference sequence). The CDR3 sequence is CASSQGVSGTTGNTIYF. The CDR3 DNA is TGTGCCAGCAGCCAAGGGGTCTCGGGGACGACTGGAAACACCATATATTTT.

This clone is classed as medium-sized. This chain uses TRBV7-9 with TRBJ2-7; no clear D gene. Germline CDR1 reads SEHNR; CDR2 reads FQNEAQ (reference sequence). V gave up 5 bases and J gave up 6 bases, with 11 bases separating them. This CDR3 has 12 amino acids. The CDR3: CASSLTSGEQYF. CDR3 in DNA: TGTGCCAGCAGCCTGACGTCGGGCGAGCAGTACTTC.

Relative to its sample, this clone is large. This chain joins TRBV20-1 and TRBJ2-7, with a weak D call TRBD2 (5 bases). The V gene's germline CDR1 is DFQATT and CDR2 SNEGSKA (reference sequence). Deletions cut 3 bases from V and 0 bases from J, with 9 bases between. This CDR3 is 13 amino acids long. CDR3 protein: CSASGVGSYEQYF. CDR3 nucleotide sequence: TGCAGTGCTAGCGGGGTTGGCTCCTACGAGCAGTACTTC.

This clone was detected a few times. This chain joins TRBV4-1 and TRBJ2-7; 11 nucleotides line up with TRBD2. Germline trimming cut 2 bases from V and 5 bases from J; bases unmatched to any gene: 8. This CDR3 has 16 amino acids. Looked up from germline, CDR1 is MGHRA and CDR2 is YSYEKL. The CDR3 region is CASSQSRTSGFHEQYF. DNA of the CDR3: TGCGCCAGCAGCCAATCAAGGACTAGCGGGTTCCACGAGCAGTACTTC.

Concerning this clone itself: A junction boundary mismatches the germline segment, possibly from a read error. This rearrangement joins TRBV10-3 to TRBJ2-2, with D tentatively TRBD1 (5 bases). There are 13 residues in the CDR3. Germline CDR1 is ENHRY and CDR2 is SYGVKD. In DNA form, the CDR3 reads TGCGCCATCAGTGACAGTGACACCGGGGAGCTGTTTTTT. It specifies CAISDSDTGELFF.

This clone has at least ten counts. Other DNA variants within this sample encode the same CDR3. The V gene is TRBV4-2, the J gene TRBJ2-5, with no clear D. This CDR3 has 13 amino acids. Germline CDR1 and CDR2: LGHNA and YNFKEQ. V was pared by 1 base and J by 2 bases, with 5 bases between. The CDR3 DNA follows: TGTGCCAGCAGCCAAGGGATTCAAGAGACCCAGTACTTC. This codes for CASSQGIQETQYF.

This clone was picked up many times. The chain couples TRBV14 to TRBJ1-1; D may be TRBD1 (5 bases). V lost 2 bases, J lost 3 bases, and 10 bases lay in between. The CDR3 has 14 amino acids. Per germline, CDR1 SGHDN and CDR2 FVKESK. The CDR3 loop reads CASSQLDSYTEAFF. The CDR3 nucleotides are TGTGCCAGCAGCCAACTCGACAGTTACACTGAAGCTTTCTTT.

This clone was counted at least ten times. The J gene is TRBJ2-3, the V gene TRBV20-1; D gene unclear. V shed 3 bases and J shed 5 bases, with 3 bases lying between them. The CDR3 is 10 amino acids. Germline V gene data show CDR1 as DFQATT and CDR2 as SNEGSKA (reference sequence). The CDR3 DNA reads as TGCAGTGCTAGCGGAGATACGCAGTATTTT. It translates to CSASGDTQYF.

Ten or more counts support this clone. The sample has other DNA sequences that encode this CDR3 too. The chain recombines TRBV20-1 with TRBJ2-3; 7 bases agree with TRBD2. The CDR3 loop spans 13 amino acids. Looked up from germline, CDR1 is DFQATT and CDR2 is SNEGSKA (reference sequence). The V gene end was trimmed by 3 bases and the J gene end by 1 base; junction bases not matched to a gene: 1. This chain's CDR3 is CSARAGGTDTQYF. The CDR3 nucleotides are TGCAGTGCTAGGGCGGGGGGCACAGATACGCAGTATTTT.

This clone was found a few times. V is TRBV27 and J is TRBJ2-7; the D gene is possibly TRBD1 (5 bases). V was shortened by 2 bases and J by 2 bases, with 13 bases between the two germline ends. This CDR3 region has 15 residues. From germline, CDR1 is MNHEY and CDR2 SMNVEV (reference sequence). DNA for the CDR3: TGTGCCAGCAGTTTAAAACCGGACACTACCTACGAGCAGTACTTC. It yields the protein CASSLKPDTTYEQYF.